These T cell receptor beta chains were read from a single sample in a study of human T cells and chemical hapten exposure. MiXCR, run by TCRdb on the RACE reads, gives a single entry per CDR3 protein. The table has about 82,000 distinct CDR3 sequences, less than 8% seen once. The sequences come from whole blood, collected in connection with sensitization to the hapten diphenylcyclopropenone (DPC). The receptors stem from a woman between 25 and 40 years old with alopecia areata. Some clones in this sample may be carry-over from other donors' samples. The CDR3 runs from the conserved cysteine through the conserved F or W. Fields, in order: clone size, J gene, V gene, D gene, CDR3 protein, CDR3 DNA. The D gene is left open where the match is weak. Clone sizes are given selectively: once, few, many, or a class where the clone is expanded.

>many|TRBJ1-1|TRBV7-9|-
CASSRYTEAFF
TGTGCCAGCAGCCGATACACTGAAGCTTTCTTT
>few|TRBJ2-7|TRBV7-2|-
CASRGAYEQYF
TGTGCCAGCAGGGGAGCCTACGAGCAGTACTTC
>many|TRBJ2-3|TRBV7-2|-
CASSFPDLGKDTQYF
TGTGCCAGCAGCTTCCCTGATCTGGGGAAAGATACGCAGTATTTT
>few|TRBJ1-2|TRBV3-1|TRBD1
CASSLGLEGAGGYTF
TGTGCCAGCAGCCTCGGTCTGGAGGGGGCAGGGGGCTACACCTTC
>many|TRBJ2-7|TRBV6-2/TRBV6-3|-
CASSSPPSGVYEQYF
TGTGCCAGCAGTTCCCCGCCTTCCGGGGTCTACGAGCAGTACTTC
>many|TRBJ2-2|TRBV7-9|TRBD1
CASVRGQIANTGELFF
TGTGCCAGCGTCCGGGGACAGATCGCGAACACCGGGGAGCTGTTTTTT
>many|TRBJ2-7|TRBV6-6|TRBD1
CASSPRDRGGSEQYF
TGTGCCAGCAGTCCGCGGGACAGGGGTGGGAGCGAGCAGTACTTC
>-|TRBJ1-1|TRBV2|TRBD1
CASRKGRGQTRGAFF
TGTGCCAGCAGGAAAGGGCGGGGACAGACCCGGGGAGCTTTCTTT
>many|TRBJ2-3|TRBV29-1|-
CSAVARHGTDTQYF
TGCAGCGCCGTGGCCAGACACGGCACAGATACGCAGTATTTT
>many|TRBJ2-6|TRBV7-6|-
CASSLVPLSSGANVLTF
TGTGCCAGCAGCTTAGTTCCACTCAGCTCTGGGGCCAACGTCCTGACTTTC
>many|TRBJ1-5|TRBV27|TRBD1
CAGHRGQSYSNQPQHF
TGTGCCGGTCATCGGGGACAGTCCTATAGCAATCAGCCCCAGCATTTT
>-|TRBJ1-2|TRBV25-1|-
CASSEYNYGYTF
TGTGCCAGCAGTGAATACAACTATGGCTACACCTTC
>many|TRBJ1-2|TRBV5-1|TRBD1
CASSLVGQGRGYTF
TGCGCCAGCAGCTTGGTGGGACAGGGTCGTGGCTACACCTTC
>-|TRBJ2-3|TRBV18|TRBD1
CASSDRGSDTQYF
TGTGCCAGCTCGGACAGGGGATCAGATACGCAGTATTTT
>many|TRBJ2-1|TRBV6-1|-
CASSDWGPDEQFF
TGTGCCAGCAGTGATTGGGGTCCCGATGAGCAGTTCTTC
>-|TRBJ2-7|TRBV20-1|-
CSADPMEGRTYEQYF
TGCAGTGCTGACCCTATGGAGGGTAGGACCTACGAGCAGTACTTC
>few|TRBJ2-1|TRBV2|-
CASGTHYNEQFF
TGTGCCAGCGGGACTCACTACAATGAGCAGTTCTTC
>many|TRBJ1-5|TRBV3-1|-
CASSQAFPTDNSNQPQHF
TGTGCCAGCAGCCAAGCGTTCCCGACAGATAATAGCAATCAGCCCCAGCATTTT
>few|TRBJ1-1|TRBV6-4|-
CASRVEPLNTEAFF
TGTGCCAGTCGGGTCGAACCTTTGAACACTGAAGCTTTCTTT
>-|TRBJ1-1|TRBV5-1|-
CASSQQDNTEAFF
TGCGCCAGCAGCCAGCAGGATAACACTGAAGCTTTCTTT
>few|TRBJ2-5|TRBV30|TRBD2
CAWSEELAGGVFQYF
TGTGCCTGGAGTGAGGAACTAGCGGGGGGAGTTTTCCAGTACTTC
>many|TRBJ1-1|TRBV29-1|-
CSGVFDTEAFF
TGCAGCGGTGTTTTCGACACTGAAGCTTTCTTT
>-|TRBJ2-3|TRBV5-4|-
CASTEGPTDTQYF
TGTGCCAGCACCGAGGGACCCACAGATACGCAGTATTTT
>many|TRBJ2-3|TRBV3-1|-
CASSQSQVRTDTQYF
TGTGCCAGCAGCCAGTCCCAAGTGCGCACAGATACGCAGTATTTT
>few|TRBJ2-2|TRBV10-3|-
CAIRDSMDPHSNTGELFF
TGTGCCATCAGGGATTCTATGGACCCACATTCGAACACCGGGGAGCTGTTTTTT
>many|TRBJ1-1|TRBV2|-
CASSVLSGQEAFF
TGTGCCAGCAGTGTATTATCAGGACAGGAAGCTTTCTTT
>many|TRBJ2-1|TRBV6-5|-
CASSYGSGYNEQFF
TGTGCCAGCAGTTACGGGTCCGGATACAATGAGCAGTTCTTC
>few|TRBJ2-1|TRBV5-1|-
CASSSPTGDEQFF
TGCGCCAGCAGCTCCCCGACAGGTGATGAGCAGTTCTTC
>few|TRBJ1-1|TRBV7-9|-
CASSPKDSTEAFF
TGTGCCAGCAGCCCTAAGGACAGCACTGAAGCTTTCTTT
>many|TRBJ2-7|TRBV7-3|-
CASSLAQGPYEQYF
TGTGCCAGCAGCCTGGCCCAGGGGCCCTACGAGCAGTACTTC
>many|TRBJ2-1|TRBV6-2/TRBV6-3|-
CASSYPFGEQFF
TGTGCCAGCAGTTACCCTTTCGGTGAGCAGTTCTTC
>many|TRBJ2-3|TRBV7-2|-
CASSLTGRQISTDTQYF
TGTGCCAGCAGCTTAACCGGACGACAGATTAGCACAGATACGCAGTATTTT
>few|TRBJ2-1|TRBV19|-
CASSISGLGSEQFF
TGTGCCAGTAGTATCTCGGGGTTGGGCAGTGAGCAGTTCTTC
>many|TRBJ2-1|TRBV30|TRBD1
CAWTTKPGQGAYEQFF
TGTGCCTGGACTACGAAACCGGGACAGGGGGCTTATGAGCAGTTCTTC
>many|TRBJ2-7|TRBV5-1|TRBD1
CASSSNPGQGSEQYF
TGCGCCAGCAGCTCCAATCCGGGACAGGGAAGCGAGCAGTACTTC